This TCR beta chain is from a study of Ad26.COV2.S vaccination and SARS-CoV-2 variants. This clone is a singleton in its sample. The antigen is not known. Broader study findings: Vaccinees and placebo recipients showed similar non-spike TCR breadth. Vaccinees showed greater spike-specific TCR breadth than placebo recipients. Quantification of TCR breadth and depth may have yielded underestimates of total T cell responses.

Per germline, CDR1 KGHSH and CDR2 LQKENI. The V gene end was trimmed by 2 bases and the J gene end by 2 bases; junction bases not matched to a gene: 5. The CDR3 has 15 amino acids. Treatment indicated: over 15 received Ad26.COV2.S at low or high dose, single or two shots; a few received placebo; per-sample allocation not given. Each sample was drawn 63 days after the first injection (of vaccine or placebo). Expression of Wuhan-strain SARS-CoV-2 spike came from the Ad26 vector that formed the vaccine. Sequencing used immunoSEQ multiplex PCR; TCRdb keeps in-frame clones, though not all of them. Counted here are some 640,000 clones, around 92% occurring once; the ten biggest clones make up approximately 1.5%.

The specimen comprised peripheral blood, sampled in a trial of Ad26.COV2.S vaccine versus placebo. The chain carries TRBV18 and TRBJ2-7; 8 nucleotides line up with TRBD2. This TCR derives from a person between 18 and 65 years old who received the Ad26.COV2.S COVID-19 vaccine or a placebo. CDR3 protein: CASSPRAGDTYEQYF. The CDR3, as DNA: TGTGCCAGCTCACCAAGAGCGGGAGACACCTACGAGCAGTACTTC.